The 26 T cell receptor beta chains presented below share a single source sample, sequenced in a study of blood T cell repertoires in COVID-19. The assay was immunoSEQ multiplex PCR, and TCRdb's table has in-frame clones only and misses some. This table holds under 250,000 clones, 85% to 90% found once. The specimen was PBMCs or T cells enriched from blood (not recorded which). Source of these receptors: a man aged 35 to 55 who had recovered from COVID-19.

The sample holds one count of this clone. This sample also contains other DNA sequences that code for the same CDR3. V gene TRBV18 combines with J gene TRBJ2-5; D not certain. Germline V gene data show CDR1 as KGHSH and CDR2 as LQKENI. With 2 bases removed from V and 4 bases from J, the gap between germline ends came to 5 bases. This CDR3 region has 12 residues. For the CDR3, the DNA is TGTGCCAGCTCACCATCTCGAGAGACCCAGTACTTC. It translates to CASSPSRETQYF.

As DNA, the CDR3 is TGTGCCAGCAGCCGGACAGGGGGCGCCTACGAGCAGTACTTC. This gives the protein CASSRTGGAYEQYF. This chain connects TRBV2 to TRBJ2-7, with 11 bases lining up with TRBD1. Germline CDR1 SNHLY, CDR2 FYNNEI. J was trimmed by 2 bases and V by 6 bases; bases with no gene match: 3. CDR3 length equals 14 residues.

The chain employs TRBV7-3 and TRBJ2-1, with 9 bases matching TRBD2. This CDR3 has 15 residues. Per the germline V gene, CDR1 is SGHTA and CDR2 is FQGTGA. Trimming took 5 bases from V and 4 from J; bases not matched to a gene: 6. CDR3 nucleotides: TGTGCCAGCAGCATTAGCGGGGGTCGGTACAATGAGCAGTTCTTC. Its protein product is CASSISGGRYNEQFF.

The chain employs TRBV4-1 and TRBJ1-1, with a tentative D call TRBD1 (6 bases). The ends were cut back, 0 bases at V and 1 base at J, with 12 bases in the middle. Per germline, CDR1 MGHRA and CDR2 YSYEKL. The CDR3 spans 16 residues. The CDR3 DNA reads TGCGCCAGCAGCCAAGACGGATGGACAGAGAACACTGAAGCTTTCTTT. Amino acid sequence: CASSQDGWTENTEAFF.

This clone was counted a single time. The chain employs TRBV14 and TRBJ2-7, with TRBD1 as a possible D gene (5 bases). The CDR3 is made up of 15 amino acids. Germline values: CDR1 SGHDN, CDR2 FVKESK. V was cut by 3 bases and J by 4 bases, with 16 bases left in between. The CDR3 region has the DNA TGTGCCAGCAGCCATGGGGCAGGGTCGAGATACGAGCAGTACTTC. Amino acid sequence: CASSHGAGSRYEQYF.

V and J are TRBV6-1 and TRBJ1-1; no definite D call. The CDR3 length is 15 residues. V dropped 2 bases and J dropped 4 bases, with 14 bases sitting between them. In germline, CDR1 is MNHNS, CDR2 SASEGT. CDR3 in amino acids: CASSELATNPTEAFF. The CDR3 bases are TGTGCCAGCAGTGAACTGGCAACTAACCCCACTGAAGCTTTCTTT.

The chain employs TRBV4-2 and TRBJ1-4; no firm D call. Germline V lookup: CDR1 LGHNA, CDR2 YNFKEQ. The CDR3 length is 13 residues. Trimming removed 0 bases from V and 12 bases from J, with 11 bases in between. CDR3 sequence: CASSQEFRSQLFF. The CDR3 coding sequence is TGTGCCAGCAGCCAAGAATTTAGGAGTCAACTGTTTTTT.

The rearrangement joins TRBV6-5 to TRBJ2-7; TRBD1 matches at 12 bases. Germline CDR1 and CDR2: MNHEY and SVGAGI. V lost 5 bases, J lost 6 bases, and 8 bases stayed unmatched. This CDR3 contains 15 residues. The CDR3 sequence is CASSLGTGGLGEQYF. CDR3 sequence (DNA): TGTGCCAGCAGTCTTGGGACAGGGGGCCTGGGCGAGCAGTACTTC.

This clone has a single count. This chain joins TRBV9 and TRBJ2-5, with 9 bases that match TRBD1. The CDR3 length is 15 residues. Germline CDR1 and CDR2: SGDLS and YYNGEE. Trimming cost V 6 bases and J 2 bases; bases outside gene matches: 8. CDR3 nucleotides: TGTGCCAGCACTCTTTTGGGACAGGGACAAGAGACCCAGTACTTC. The encoded protein is CASTLLGQGQETQYF. Full variable domain (rest looked up from reference TRBV9 and TRBJ2-5): DSGVTQTPKHLITATGQRVTLRCSPRSGDLSVYWYQQSLDQGLQFLIQYYNGEERAKGNILERFSAQQFPDLHSELNLSSLELGDSALYFCASTLLGQGQETQYFGPGTRLLVL.

The genes are TRBV7-8 and TRBJ2-3, with TRBD2 matching over 9 bases. This CDR3 contains 15 residues. The germline CDR1 and CDR2 sequences are SGHVS and FQNEAQ. J was trimmed by 4 bases and V by 1 base; bases with no gene match: 3. CDR3: CASSLVAGVADTQYF. The CDR3 bases are TGTGCCAGCAGCTTAGTAGCGGGAGTCGCAGATACGCAGTATTTT.

The genes are TRBV28 and TRBJ1-2, with 9 bases identical to TRBD1. Germline-derived CDR1 and CDR2 are MDHEN and SYDVKM. J was trimmed by 7 bases and V by 5 bases; bases with no gene match: 11. This CDR3 comprises 15 residues. CDR3 region: CASSANPRTGAGYTF. The DNA for the CDR3 is TGTGCCAGCAGTGCTAACCCCCGGACAGGGGCTGGCTACACCTTC.

The chain couples TRBV20-1 to TRBJ2-1, with D maybe TRBD2 (6 bases). The CDR3 consists of 16 residues. Germline CDR1 DFQATT, CDR2 SNEGSKA (reference sequence). V lost 3 bases to trimming and J lost 5 bases, with 20 bases between them. CDR3 amino acids: CSASTRLLAADNEQFF. CDR3 coding DNA: TGCAGTGCTAGTACCCGGTTACTAGCAGCTGACAATGAGCAGTTCTTC.

This clone was counted between two and nine times. V and J are TRBV19 and TRBJ2-7, with 8 bases that match TRBD1. CDR3 length: 13 amino acids. In germline, CDR1 is LNHDA, CDR2 SQIVND (reference sequence). Trimming cost V 8 bases and J 2 bases; bases outside gene matches: 5. Here the CDR3 DNA reads TGTGCCAGTGGCAGGGGGCGAACCTACGAGCAGTACTTC. Amino acids: CASGRGRTYEQYF.

The chain is built from TRBV25-1 and TRBJ2-1; D is unclear. The CDR3 spans 13 residues. CDR1 MGHDK and CDR2 SYGVNS come from the germline V gene. Trimming removed 3 bases at V and 10 bases at J, with 13 bases between. CDR3 sequence: CASSDPQVWEQFF. The CDR3 DNA sequence: TGTGCCAGCAGTGACCCCCAGGTTTGGGAGCAGTTCTTC. Drawing the rest from reference TRBV25-1 and TRBJ2-1, the complete variable domain is EADIYQTPRYLVIGTGKKITLECSQTMGHDKMYWYQQDPGMELHLIHYSYGVNSTEKGDLSSESTVSRIRTEHFPLTLESARPSHTSQYLCASSDPQVWEQFFGPGTRLTVL.

V and J are TRBV18 and TRBJ1-5; D is perhaps TRBD1 (6 bases). From germline, CDR1 is KGHSH and CDR2 LQKENI. The CDR3 extends over 13 amino acids. Between the trimmed V and J ends, which lost 2 bases and 5 bases, there was a span of 7 bases. CDR3 bases: TGTGCCAGCTCACCAGGGGGCGATCAGCCCCAGCATTTT. Residues: CASSPGGDQPQHF.

The rearrangement uses TRBV18 and TRBJ2-5; 8 bases are a match to TRBD2. Germline trimming cut 6 bases from V and 5 bases from J; bases unmatched to any gene: 11. Germline assignment: CDR1 KGHSH and CDR2 LQKENI. CDR3 length: 15 residues. The CDR3 here is CASSRVARGGETQYF. The DNA of the CDR3 is TGTGCCAGCTCTCGGGTGGCCCGGGGGGGCGAGACCCAGTACTTC.

This clone was seen a single time. This chain uses TRBV28 with TRBJ1-1, with D possibly matching TRBD1 (5 bases). V was shortened by 3 bases and J by 2 bases, with 13 bases between the two germline ends. Germline V gives CDR1 MDHEN, CDR2 SYDVKM. The CDR3 has 15 residues. The CDR3, as DNA: TGTGCCAGCAGTTTTTTTGACAGAACTAACACTGAAGCTTTCTTT. Residues: CASSFFDRTNTEAFF.

V gene TRBV7-2 combines with J gene TRBJ2-7, with 10 bases fitting TRBD2. V was pared by 4 bases and J by 3 bases, with 3 bases of the junction left unmatched. Germline assignment: CDR1 SGHTA and CDR2 FQGNSA. The CDR3 length is 14 residues. Written as DNA, the CDR3 is TGTGCCAGCAGCTCCTCTAGCGGGAGCTACGAGCAGTACTTC. Translated: CASSSSSGSYEQYF.

The gene calls are TRBV7-2 and TRBJ1-2; 9 bases line up with TRBD1. V lost 4 bases to trimming and J lost 0 bases; unmatched junction nucleotides: 12. Looked up from germline, CDR1 is SGHTA and CDR2 is FQGNSA. CDR3 length: 18 residues. The CDR3: CASSSLNRGRPANYGYTF. The CDR3 DNA is TGTGCCAGCAGCTCATTAAACAGGGGGCGTCCGGCTAACTATGGCTACACCTTC.

J is TRBJ2-7 and V is TRBV4-3; a weak D match, TRBD1 (6 bases). Trimming took off 0 bases at V and 0 bases at J, with 21 bases between the two ends. The length of the CDR3 is 19 residues. CDR1 and CDR2 from the germline V gene are LGHNA and YSLEER. CDR3 nucleotide sequence: TGCGCCAGCAGCCAAGACGAAGACCGGGACACCGTCAACTCCTACGAGCAGTACTTC. Amino acids: CASSQDEDRDTVNSYEQYF.

This sequence joins TRBV5-3 and TRBJ1-1, with D hard to call. TRBV5-3 is an ORF, and what it does is uncertain. This CDR3 is 12 amino acids long. Between the trimmed V and J ends, which lost 4 bases and 6 bases, there was a span of 10 bases. CDR3 region: CARSVRDPEAFF. In DNA, the CDR3 is TGTGCCAGAAGCGTTCGAGATCCTGAAGCTTTCTTT.

The V gene is TRBV7-2, the J gene TRBJ2-1; 9 bases are a match to TRBD2. The junction had 12 bases not matched to a gene; V was cut back by 6 bases and J by 6 bases. This CDR3 has 16 residues. Looked up from germline, CDR1 is SGHTA and CDR2 is FQGNSA. CDR3 sequence: CASSVSPGLAVNEQFF. CDR3 nucleotide sequence: TGTGCCAGCAGTGTAAGTCCGGGACTAGCTGTCAATGAGCAGTTCTTC. The entire variable domain, with the rest obtained from reference TRBV7-2 and TRBJ2-1, is as follows: GAGVSQSPSNKVTEKGKDVELRCDPISGHTALYWYRQSLGQGLEFLIYFQGNSAPDKSGLPSDRFSAERTGGSVSTLTIQRTQQEDSAVYLCASSVSPGLAVNEQFFGPGTRLTVL.

The V call is TRBV5-1, the J call TRBJ2-5; D uncertain. The CDR3 extends over 11 amino acids. V gave up 6 bases and J gave up 1 base, with 4 bases separating them. Germline V gives CDR1 SGHRS, CDR2 YFSETQ. CDR3 region: CASTLQETQYF. The DNA of the CDR3 is TGCGCCAGCACCCTCCAAGAGACCCAGTACTTC.

The rearrangement joins TRBV2 to TRBJ1-4; TRBD1 matches 7 bases. The CDR3 covers 15 residues. The trim removed 5 bases at V and 3 bases at J, leaving 6 bases unmatched. Germline values: CDR1 SNHLY, CDR2 FYNNEI. Here the CDR3 reads CASSLQGYANEKLFF. The CDR3, as DNA: TGTGCCAGCAGTTTACAGGGGTATGCTAATGAAAAACTGTTTTTT.

The rearrangement joins TRBV9 to TRBJ1-5, with 8 bases that match TRBD1. This CDR3 has 16 residues. V trimming: 4 bases; J trimming: 2 bases; junction bases outside the gene matches: 8. Germline CDR1 is SGDLS and CDR2 is YYNGEE. The CDR3 loop is CASSPSGTGGNQPQHF. The CDR3 nucleotides read TGTGCCAGCAGCCCGTCCGGGACAGGCGGCAATCAGCCCCAGCATTTT.

This clone was recorded only once. This chain uses TRBV25-1 with TRBJ1-6; TRBD1 might be the D (5 bases). The V end lost 5 bases, the J end lost 10 bases, and 12 bases lay between the germline ends. The CDR3 consists of 13 residues. Germline-derived CDR1 and CDR2 are MGHDK and SYGVNS. Here the CDR3 reads CASSRQGGSPLHF. DNA for the CDR3: TGTGCCAGCAGTCGTCAGGGTGGCTCACCCCTCCACTTT.